The 28 T cell receptor beta chains reported below all come from one sample, sequenced in a study of early stage breast cancer tumors. Produced via immunoSEQ multiplex PCR; TCRdb's table is partial and in-frame only. The sample gives around 41,000 clones, 70% to 80% of which show up once; about 7.2% is in the top ten. Material for sequencing was blood. The receptor set was obtained from a person aged 45 to 60 with breast cancer.

This chain connects TRBV5-1 to TRBJ2-1, with D perhaps TRBD1 (5 bases). The V end was cut by 2 bases, the J end by 5 bases, with 14 bases between. The germline CDR1 and CDR2 sequences are SGHRS and YFSETQ. This CDR3 is 15 amino acids long. CDR3 sequence reads: CASSLSPRDNNEQFF. Here the CDR3 DNA reads TGCGCCAGCAGCTTATCCCCCAGGGATAACAATGAGCAGTTCTTC.

V is TRBV4-2 and J is TRBJ2-1; TRBD2 matches 8 bases. Germline lookup yields CDR1 LGHNA and CDR2 YNFKEQ. The CDR3 covers 16 residues. The trim removed 3 bases at V and 0 bases at J, leaving 4 bases unmatched. CDR3: CASSQATSGSYNEQFF. The CDR3 DNA reads as TGTGCCAGCAGCCAGGCTACTAGCGGCTCCTACAATGAGCAGTTCTTC.

The DNA of the CDR3 is TGTGCCAGCAGCCCCCGGGAGACAGATTCCTACGAGCAGTACGTC. This translates into CASSPRETDSYEQYV. The J gene is TRBJ2-7, the V gene TRBV21-1; TRBD2 reflects the table's D call only, with no check against the DNA. TRBV21-1 is a pseudogene. The CDR3 totals 15 residues.

This chain joins TRBV5-1 and TRBJ1-2; 7 bases are shared with TRBD1. Germline V gene lookup returns CDR1 SGHRS and CDR2 YFSETQ. Trimming removed 0 bases from V and 6 bases from J; junction bases left unmatched: 2. The CDR3 runs 13 residues. CDR3 residues: CASSLEQGNGYTF. The CDR3 bases are TGCGCCAGCAGCTTGGAACAGGGGAATGGCTACACCTTC.

This chain joins TRBV5-1 and TRBJ1-2, with no clear D. The CDR3 spans 15 residues. Germline CDR1 reads SGHRS; CDR2 reads YFSETQ. Trimming pared 0 bases from V and 1 base from J, leaving 10 bases between. The CDR3 here is CASSLGAGNNYGYTF. As DNA, the CDR3 is TGCGCCAGCAGCTTGGGGGCCGGGAATAACTATGGCTACACCTTC.

The chain carries TRBV5-4 and TRBJ2-7; 8 nucleotides align to TRBD1. The germline V gene encodes CDR1 SGHNT and CDR2 YYREEE (reference sequence). The V and J ends lost 7 bases and 4 bases, in that order; junction bases with no gene match: 7. This CDR3 has 13 residues. DNA for the CDR3: TGTGCCAGCGCGCCGGACAGGGCATACGAGCAGTACTTC. Its protein product is CASAPDRAYEQYF. Full variable domain (remainder filled in from reference TRBV5-4 and TRBJ2-7): ETGVTQSPTHLIKTRGQQVTLRCSSQSGHNTVSWYQQALGQGPQFIFQYYREEENGRGNFPPRFSGLQFPNYSSELNVNALELDDSALYLCASAPDRAYEQYFGPGTRLTVT.

V is TRBV7-8 and J is TRBJ1-2; TRBD1 aligns across 7 bases. There are 15 residues in the CDR3. The V gene end was trimmed by 5 bases and the J gene end by 4 bases; junction bases not matched to a gene: 10. Germline loops: CDR1 SGHVS, CDR2 FQNEAQ. CDR3 amino acids: CASSQFTGDSYGYTF. CDR3 coding DNA: TGTGCCAGCAGCCAGTTTACAGGGGACTCCTATGGCTACACCTTC.

This clone was observed a handful of times. The chain is built from TRBV19 and TRBJ2-6, with TRBD2 matching 11 bases. CDR1 and CDR2 from the germline V gene are LNHDA and SQIVND (reference sequence). V shed 8 bases and J 2 bases; nucleotides not matched to a gene: 5. The CDR3 runs to 16 residues. The CDR3 nucleotides are TGTGCCAGTTCCCAACTAGCGGGAGCTGGGGCCAACGTCCTGACTTTC. Its translation is CASSQLAGAGANVLTF.

This chain links TRBV5-6 with TRBJ2-3, with 14 nucleotides matching TRBD2. The CDR3 has 17 residues. J gave up 4 bases and V 2 bases, and 6 bases lay outside the gene matches. Germline CDR1 reads SGHDT; CDR2 reads YYEEEE. The CDR3 DNA follows: TGTGCCAGCAGCTTCGTAGGACTAGCGGGAGGAGCAGATACGCAGTATTTT. Amino acids: CASSFVGLAGGADTQYF.

The chain recombines TRBV7-3 with TRBJ1-1, with 7 bases aligning to TRBD1. This CDR3 region has 13 residues. From germline, CDR1 is SGHTA and CDR2 FQGTGA. The trim removed 6 bases at V and 1 base at J, leaving 2 bases unmatched. The CDR3 spells CASSWDRNTEAFF. The CDR3 DNA reads TGTGCCAGCAGTTGGGACAGGAACACTGAAGCTTTCTTT. The complete variable domain, with remaining parts taken from reference TRBV7-3 and TRBJ1-1, reads GAGVSQTPSNKVTEKGKYVELRCDPISGHTALYWYRQSLGQGPEFLIYFQGTGAADDSGLPNDRFFAVRPEGSVSTLKIQRTERGDSAVYLCASSWDRNTEAFFGQGTRLTVV.

The rearrangement uses TRBV7-9 and TRBJ2-1, with a weak D call TRBD2 (6 bases). Germline V lookup: CDR1 SEHNR, CDR2 FQNEAQ (reference sequence). This CDR3 is 17 amino acids long. Trimming took off 2 bases at V and 6 bases at J, with 20 bases between the two ends. The CDR3 protein is CASSLPRRLGPGNEQFF. The CDR3, as DNA: TGTGCCAGCAGCTTACCCCGAAGACTAGGACCTGGCAATGAGCAGTTCTTC.

This chain links TRBV7-6 with TRBJ2-7; D unresolved. V lost 2 bases, J lost 3 bases, and 2 bases lay in between. Germline assignment: CDR1 SGHVS and CDR2 FNYEAQ. The CDR3 is made up of 11 amino acids. CDR3 sequence reads: CASSLHYEQYF. The CDR3 DNA reads TGTGCCAGCAGCTTACACTACGAGCAGTACTTC.

The chain has TRBV10-3 and TRBJ1-5, with TRBD1 identical over 11 bases. V dropped 10 bases and J dropped 4; count of bases not matched to a gene: 6. The CDR3 extends over 14 amino acids. Germline V gene lookup returns CDR1 ENHRY and CDR2 SYGVKD. The CDR3 bases are TGTGCCACCGCGGGACAGGGGGAAAATCAGCCCCAGCATTTT. Protein: CATAGQGENQPQHF.

The chain joins TRBV29-1 to TRBJ1-2; D might be TRBD1 (5 bases). V was shortened by 3 bases and J by 2 bases, with 10 bases between the two germline ends. The CDR3 length is 13 residues. The V gene's germline CDR1 is SQVTM and CDR2 ANQGSEA. The CDR3 region has the DNA TGCAGCGTTGACCAGGGACTGAACTATGGCTACACCTTC. This translates into CSVDQGLNYGYTF.

This clone was detected only a few times. The genes are TRBV29-1 and TRBJ1-3; perhaps TRBD1 as D (5 bases). The CDR3 runs 12 residues. V gave up 3 bases and J gave up 4 bases, with 7 bases separating them. Germline assignment: CDR1 SQVTM and CDR2 ANQGSEA. The CDR3 coding sequence is TGCAGCGTTGACCAGGGAGGAAACACCATATATTTT. Translation gives CSVDQGGNTIYF.

V and J are TRBV9 and TRBJ1-3, with 11 bases identical to TRBD1. Germline CDR1 reads SGDLS; CDR2 reads YYNGEE. V was pared by 3 bases and J by 5 bases, with 7 bases of the junction left unmatched. This CDR3 is built from 16 residues. In nucleotides, the CDR3 is TGTGCCAGCAGCGGGAGGGGGACAGGGGGAAGAAACACCATATATTTT. Amino acid sequence: CASSGRGTGGRNTIYF.

The chain recombines TRBV5-4 with TRBJ1-2, with 9 bases lining up with TRBD1. The CDR3 contains 13 residues. The V gene's germline CDR1 is SGHNT and CDR2 YYREEE (reference sequence). V lost 4 bases and J lost 8; bases outside the gene matches: 6. The CDR3 DNA reads as TGTGCCAGCAGCCGACAGGGGGACAGGGGCTACACCTTC. Translation gives CASSRQGDRGYTF.

In this sample, this clone turned up once. This chain uses TRBV19 with TRBJ1-1; possible D gene TRBD1, 6 bases. V dropped 7 bases and J dropped 0 bases, with 21 bases sitting between them. The CDR3 extends over 17 amino acids. The V gene's germline CDR1 is LNHDA and CDR2 SQIVND (reference sequence). The CDR3 coding sequence is TGTGCCAGTACCCAAAGGGGGACACTGAAGATGAACACTGAAGCTTTCTTT. Its protein product is CASTQRGTLKMNTEAFF.

This clone was seen at least ten times. The V gene is TRBV11-2, the J gene TRBJ1-3; D possibly corresponds to TRBD1 (5 bases). V lost 5 bases, J lost 5 bases, and 10 bases lay in between. Germline CDR1 is SGHAT and CDR2 is FQNNGV. The CDR3 has 13 amino acids. This CDR3 reads CASSRQLRNTIYF. CDR3 coding DNA: TGTGCCAGCAGCAGACAGCTGAGAAACACCATATATTTT.

This sequence joins TRBV5-1 and TRBJ1-3; a weak D match, TRBD1 (6 bases). This CDR3 has 15 residues. Per germline, CDR1 SGHRS and CDR2 YFSETQ. V lost 4 bases to trimming and J lost 4 bases, with 15 bases between them. The CDR3 DNA sequence: TGCGCCAGCAGCCCTGGACAGAATAGGGGAAACACCATATATTTT. Protein: CASSPGQNRGNTIYF.

This clone occurred a few times. This chain uses TRBV15 with TRBJ1-5; TRBD1 matches 8 bases. Trimming took 1 base from V and 1 from J; bases not matched to a gene: 0. Germline assignment: CDR1 LNHNV and CDR2 YYDKDF (reference sequence). The CDR3 runs 15 residues. The CDR3 coding sequence is TGTGCCACCAGCAGAGGACAGGGGAGCAATCAGCCCCAGCATTTT. It specifies CATSRGQGSNQPQHF. Filled out from reference TRBV15 and TRBJ1-5, the complete variable domain reads DAMVIQNPRYQVTQFGKPVTLSCSQTLNHNVMYWYQQKSSQAPKLLFHYYDKDFNNEADTPDNFQSRRPNTSFCFLDIRSPGLGDTAMYLCATSRGQGSNQPQHFGDGTRLSIL.

This chain links TRBV7-3 with TRBJ2-1; 8 positions agree with TRBD2. This CDR3 spans 15 amino acids. V dropped 2 bases and J dropped 8; count of bases not matched to a gene: 8. Germline CDR1 and CDR2: SGHTA and FQGTGA. The CDR3 region is CASSLERGGFYEQFF. The CDR3 DNA is TGTGCCAGCAGCTTAGAACGGGGGGGGTTTTATGAGCAGTTCTTC.

The CDR3 DNA follows: TGTGCCAGCAGTTATGGCACAAGCGGGGCTGGTTCACCCCTCCACTTT. Amino acids: CASSYGTSGAGSPLHF. V usage is TRBV28 and J usage is TRBJ1-6; D perhaps matches TRBD1 (5 bases). The CDR3 totals 16 residues. The germline gives CDR1 MDHEN, CDR2 SYDVKM. Trimming cost V 4 bases and J 9 bases, with 19 bases left between them.

This clone was seen more than once but under ten times. The chain employs TRBV19 and TRBJ1-2; D possibly corresponds to TRBD1 (6 bases). Germline CDR1 reads LNHDA; CDR2 reads SQIVND (reference sequence). Trimming removed 5 bases from V and 8 bases from J, with 18 bases in between. CDR3 length: 14 amino acids. The DNA for the CDR3 is TGTGCCAGTAGTCCCGCCCTCAGGGGCCCAGGCTACACCTTC. Translation: CASSPALRGPGYTF.

V usage is TRBV6-5 and J usage is TRBJ2-2; D might be TRBD2 (6 bases). Looked up from germline, CDR1 is MNHEY and CDR2 is SVGAGI. There are 16 residues in the CDR3. V lost 2 bases to trimming and J lost 1 base, with 11 bases between them. DNA for the CDR3: TGTGCCAGCAGTTACGCTGGACTAAAGAACACCGGGGAGCTGTTTTTT. Its translation: CASSYAGLKNTGELFF.

The CDR3 reads CASSGGASYGYTF. CDR3 nucleotide sequence: TGTGCCAGCAGTGGGGGGGCATCCTATGGCTACACCTTC. The chain couples TRBV28 to TRBJ1-2, with D possibly being TRBD1 (6 bases). Germline CDR1 is MDHEN and CDR2 is SYDVKM. V dropped 5 bases and J dropped 4 bases, with 11 bases sitting between them. The CDR3 is 13 amino acids.

This clone turned up a few times. This chain joins TRBV2 and TRBJ1-5, with a possible D match to TRBD1 (5 bases). Trimming took 2 bases from V and 5 from J, leaving 10 bases between them. The CDR3 sequence is 14 residues long. CDR1 is SNHLY, CDR2 FYNNEI, per germline. The CDR3 bases are TGTGCCAGCAGTGAACAGGGTAAGGATCAGCCCCAGCATTTT. This sequence encodes CASSEQGKDQPQHF.

V and J are TRBV5-5 and TRBJ1-4; TRBD1 agrees at 9 bases. Losses at the gene ends were 3 bases for V and 10 bases for J; bases not matched to a gene: 19. The CDR3 consists of 18 residues. The germline V gene encodes CDR1 SGHKS and CDR2 YYEKEE (reference sequence). Here the CDR3 reads CASSSTGTTGQGGRKLFF. The DNA of the CDR3 is TGTGCCAGCAGCTCGACTGGGACTACGGGACAGGGTGGGAGAAAACTGTTTTTT.